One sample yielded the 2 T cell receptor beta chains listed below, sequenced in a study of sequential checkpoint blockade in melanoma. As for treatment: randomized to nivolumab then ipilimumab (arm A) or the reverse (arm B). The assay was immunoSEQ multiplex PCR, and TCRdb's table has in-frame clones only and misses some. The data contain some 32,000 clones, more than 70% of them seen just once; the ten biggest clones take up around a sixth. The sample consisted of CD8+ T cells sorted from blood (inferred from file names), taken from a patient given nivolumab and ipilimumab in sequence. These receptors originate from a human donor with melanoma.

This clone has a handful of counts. The DNA of the CDR3 is TGTGCCAGCAGGCGAAGCTCTGGAAACACCATATATTTT. Translated: CASRRSSGNTIYF. The chain has TRBV28 and TRBJ1-3; D is undetermined. V lost 6 bases to trimming and J lost 0 bases, with 6 bases between them. The CDR3 has 13 residues. The germline V gene encodes CDR1 MDHEN and CDR2 SYDVKM.

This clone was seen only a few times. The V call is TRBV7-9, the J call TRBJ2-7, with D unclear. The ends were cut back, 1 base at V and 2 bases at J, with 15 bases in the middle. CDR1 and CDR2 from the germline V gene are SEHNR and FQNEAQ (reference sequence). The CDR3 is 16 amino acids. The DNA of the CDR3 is TGTGCCAGCAGCTTAGTTCTTTCTTCAGTTGCCTACGAGCAGTACTTC. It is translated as CASSLVLSSVAYEQYF. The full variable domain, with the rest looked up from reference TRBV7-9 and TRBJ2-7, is DTGVSQNPRHKITKRGQNVTFRCDPISEHNRLYWYRQTLGQGPEFLTYFQNEAQLEKSRLLSDRFSAERPKGSFSTLEIQRTEQGDSAMYLCASSLVLSSVAYEQYFGPGTRLTVT.